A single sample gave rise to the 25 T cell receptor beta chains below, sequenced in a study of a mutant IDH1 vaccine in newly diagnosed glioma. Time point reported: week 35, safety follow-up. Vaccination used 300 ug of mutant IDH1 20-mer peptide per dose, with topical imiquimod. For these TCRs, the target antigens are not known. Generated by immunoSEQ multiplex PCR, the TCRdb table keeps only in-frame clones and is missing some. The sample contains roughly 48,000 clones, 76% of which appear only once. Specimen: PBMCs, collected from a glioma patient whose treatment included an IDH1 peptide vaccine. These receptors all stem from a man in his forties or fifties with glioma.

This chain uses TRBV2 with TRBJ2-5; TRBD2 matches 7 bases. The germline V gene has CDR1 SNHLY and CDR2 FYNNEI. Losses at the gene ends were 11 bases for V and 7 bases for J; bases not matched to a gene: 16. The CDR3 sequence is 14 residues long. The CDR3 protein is CAAPGGGVGVTQYF. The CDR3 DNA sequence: TGTGCCGCTCCGGGAGGCGGTGTCGGTGTGACCCAGTACTTC.

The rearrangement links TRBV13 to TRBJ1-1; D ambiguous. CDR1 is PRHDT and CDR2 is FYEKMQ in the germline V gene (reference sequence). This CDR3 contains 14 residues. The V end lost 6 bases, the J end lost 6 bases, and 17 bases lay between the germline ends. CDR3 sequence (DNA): TGTGCCAGCAGTTTGGTCCTCACATCGGCTGAAGCTTTCTTT. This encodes CASSLVLTSAEAFF. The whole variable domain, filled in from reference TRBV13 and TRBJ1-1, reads AAGVIQSPRHLIKEKRETATLKCYPIPRHDTVYWYQQGPGQDPQFLISFYEKMQSDKGSIPDRFSAQQFSDYHSELNMSSLELGDSALYFCASSLVLTSAEAFFGQGTRLTVV.

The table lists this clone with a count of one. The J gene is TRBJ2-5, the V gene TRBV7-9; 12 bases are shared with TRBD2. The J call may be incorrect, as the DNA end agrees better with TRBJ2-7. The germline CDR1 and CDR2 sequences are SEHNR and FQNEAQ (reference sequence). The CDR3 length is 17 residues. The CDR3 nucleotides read TGTGCCAGCAGCCTTTCCGGGCTAGCGGGAGGGTTCGGCGAGCAGTACTTC. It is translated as CASSLSGLAGGFGEQYF.

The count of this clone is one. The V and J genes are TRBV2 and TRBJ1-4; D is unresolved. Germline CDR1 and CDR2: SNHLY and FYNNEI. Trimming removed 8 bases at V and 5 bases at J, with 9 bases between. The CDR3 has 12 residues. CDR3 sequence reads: CASRGENEKLFF. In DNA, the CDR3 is TGTGCCAGCCGCGGGGAGAATGAAAAACTGTTTTTT.

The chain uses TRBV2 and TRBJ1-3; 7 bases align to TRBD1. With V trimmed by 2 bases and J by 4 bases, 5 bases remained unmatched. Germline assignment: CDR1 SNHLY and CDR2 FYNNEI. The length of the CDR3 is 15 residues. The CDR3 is CASSEQGGYGNTIYF. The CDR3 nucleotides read TGTGCCAGCAGTGAACAGGGGGGGTACGGAAACACCATATATTTT.

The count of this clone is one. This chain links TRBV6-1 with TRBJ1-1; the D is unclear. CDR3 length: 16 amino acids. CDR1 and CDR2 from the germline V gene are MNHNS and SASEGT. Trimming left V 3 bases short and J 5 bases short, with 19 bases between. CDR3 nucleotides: TGTGCCAGCAGTGATTACGTACGGATCACGTGGACTGAAGCTTTCTTT. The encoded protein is CASSDYVRITWTEAFF.

For the CDR3, the DNA is TGTGCCAGCAGCTCCATTGAGGCAGGGGGCTTCTACGAGCAGTACTTC. This translates into CASSSIEAGGFYEQYF. The chain employs TRBV11-2 and TRBJ2-7; 8 bases map to TRBD1. This CDR3 has 16 residues. V gave up 4 bases and J gave up 3 bases; unmatched junction bases: 11. From germline, CDR1 is SGHAT and CDR2 FQNNGV.

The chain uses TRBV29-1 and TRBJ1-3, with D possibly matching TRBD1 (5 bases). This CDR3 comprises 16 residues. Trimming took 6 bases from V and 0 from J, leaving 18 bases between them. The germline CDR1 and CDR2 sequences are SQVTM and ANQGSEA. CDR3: CSVTGTTSNSGNTIYF. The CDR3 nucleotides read TGCAGCGTCACCGGGACGACTAGTAACTCTGGAAACACCATATATTTT.

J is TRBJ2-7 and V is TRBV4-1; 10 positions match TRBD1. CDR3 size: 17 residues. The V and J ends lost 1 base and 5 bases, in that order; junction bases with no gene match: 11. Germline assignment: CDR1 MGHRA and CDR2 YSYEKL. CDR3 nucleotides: TGCGCCAGCAGCCAAGGAACCGGGACAGGGGTTTGGAACGAGCAGTACTTC. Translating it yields CASSQGTGTGVWNEQYF.

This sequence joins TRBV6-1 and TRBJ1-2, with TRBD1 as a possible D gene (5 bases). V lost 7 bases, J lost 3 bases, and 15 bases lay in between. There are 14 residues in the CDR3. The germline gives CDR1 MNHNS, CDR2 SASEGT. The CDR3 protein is CASTRGDADYGYTF. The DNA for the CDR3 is TGTGCCAGCACTAGGGGTGATGCCGACTATGGCTACACCTTC.

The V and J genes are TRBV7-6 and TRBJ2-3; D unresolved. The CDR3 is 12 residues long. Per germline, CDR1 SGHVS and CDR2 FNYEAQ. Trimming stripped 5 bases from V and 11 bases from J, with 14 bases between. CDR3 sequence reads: CASSPLGGGQYF. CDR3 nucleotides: TGTGCCAGCAGCCCCCTAGGTGGTGGGCAGTATTTT.

The CDR3 region is CATSSRTGINEKLFF. CDR3 nucleotides: TGTGCCACCAGCAGCCGGACAGGGATTAATGAAAAACTGTTTTTT. J is TRBJ1-4 and V is TRBV15; the match to TRBD1 covers 8 bases. Trimming at V came to 3 bases and at J to 4 bases, leaving 4 bases not matched to a gene. Germline V gene data show CDR1 as LNHNV and CDR2 as YYDKDF (reference sequence). The CDR3 spans 15 residues.

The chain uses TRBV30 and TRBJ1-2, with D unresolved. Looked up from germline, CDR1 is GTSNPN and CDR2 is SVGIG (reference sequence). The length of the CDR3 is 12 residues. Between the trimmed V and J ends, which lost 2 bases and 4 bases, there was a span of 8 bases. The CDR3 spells CAWSQKIYGYTF. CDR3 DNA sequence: TGTGCCTGGAGTCAGAAGATCTATGGCTACACCTTC.

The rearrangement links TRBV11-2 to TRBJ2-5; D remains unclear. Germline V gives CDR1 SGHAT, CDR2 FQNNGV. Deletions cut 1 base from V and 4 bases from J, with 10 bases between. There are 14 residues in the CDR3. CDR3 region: CASSLVSSGETQYF. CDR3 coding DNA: TGTGCCAGCAGCTTAGTATCTTCAGGAGAGACCCAGTACTTC.

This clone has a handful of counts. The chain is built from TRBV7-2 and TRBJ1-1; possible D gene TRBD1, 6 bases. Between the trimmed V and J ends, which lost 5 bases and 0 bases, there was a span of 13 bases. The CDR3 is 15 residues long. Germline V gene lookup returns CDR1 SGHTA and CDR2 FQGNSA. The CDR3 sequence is CASSADRNLNTEAFF. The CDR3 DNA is TGTGCCAGCAGCGCAGACAGGAATTTGAACACTGAAGCTTTCTTT.

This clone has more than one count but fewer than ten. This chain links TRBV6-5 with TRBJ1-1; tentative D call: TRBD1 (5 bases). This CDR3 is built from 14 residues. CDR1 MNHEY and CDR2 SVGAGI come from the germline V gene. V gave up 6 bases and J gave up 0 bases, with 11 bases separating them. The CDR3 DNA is TGTGCCAGCAGCCGGGACGGCTTGAACACTGAAGCTTTCTTT. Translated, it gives CASSRDGLNTEAFF.

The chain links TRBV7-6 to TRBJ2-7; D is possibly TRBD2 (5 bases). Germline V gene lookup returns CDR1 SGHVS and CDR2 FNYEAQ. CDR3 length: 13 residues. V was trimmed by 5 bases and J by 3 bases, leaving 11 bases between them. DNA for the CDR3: TGTGCCAGCAGCCCCGGACTTAACTACGAGCAGTACTTC. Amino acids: CASSPGLNYEQYF.

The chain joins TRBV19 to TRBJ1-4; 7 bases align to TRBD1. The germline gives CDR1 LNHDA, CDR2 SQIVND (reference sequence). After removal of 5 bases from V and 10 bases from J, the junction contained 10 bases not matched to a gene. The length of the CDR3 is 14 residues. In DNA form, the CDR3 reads TGTGCCAGTAGTTCGGGACAGACCGGAGGAAAACTGTTTTTT. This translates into CASSSGQTGGKLFF.

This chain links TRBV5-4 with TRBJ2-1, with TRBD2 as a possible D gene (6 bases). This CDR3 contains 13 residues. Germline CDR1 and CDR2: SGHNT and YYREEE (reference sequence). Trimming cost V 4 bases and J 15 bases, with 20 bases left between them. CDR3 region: CASSAGTPRERFF. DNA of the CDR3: TGTGCCAGCAGCGCCGGGACTCCCCGAGAAAGGTTCTTC.

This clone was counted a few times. CDR3 loop: CAIREASGNTIYF. The CDR3 region has the DNA TGTGCCATCAGGGAGGCCTCTGGAAACACCATATATTTT. The chain uses TRBV10-3 and TRBJ1-3; no firm D call. Germline V lookup: CDR1 ENHRY, CDR2 SYGVKD. This CDR3 contains 13 residues. The V end lost 6 bases, the J end lost 0 bases, and 6 bases lay between the germline ends.

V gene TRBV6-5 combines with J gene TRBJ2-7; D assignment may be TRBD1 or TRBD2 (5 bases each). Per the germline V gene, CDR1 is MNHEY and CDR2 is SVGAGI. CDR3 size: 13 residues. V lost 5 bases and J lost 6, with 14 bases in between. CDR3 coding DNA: TGTGCCAGCAGTCCCCTGATGGGGGTCGAGCAGTACTTC. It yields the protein CASSPLMGVEQYF.

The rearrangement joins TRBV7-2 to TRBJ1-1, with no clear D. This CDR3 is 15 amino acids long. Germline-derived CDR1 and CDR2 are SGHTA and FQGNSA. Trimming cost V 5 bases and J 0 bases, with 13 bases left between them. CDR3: CASSPDWQMNTEAFF. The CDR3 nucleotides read TGTGCCAGCAGCCCAGATTGGCAGATGAACACTGAAGCTTTCTTT. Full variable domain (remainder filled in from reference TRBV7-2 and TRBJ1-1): GAGVSQSPSNKVTEKGKDVELRCDPISGHTALYWYRQSLGQGLEFLIYFQGNSAPDKSGLPSDRFSAERTGGSVSTLTIQRTQQEDSAVYLCASSPDWQMNTEAFFGQGTRLTVV.

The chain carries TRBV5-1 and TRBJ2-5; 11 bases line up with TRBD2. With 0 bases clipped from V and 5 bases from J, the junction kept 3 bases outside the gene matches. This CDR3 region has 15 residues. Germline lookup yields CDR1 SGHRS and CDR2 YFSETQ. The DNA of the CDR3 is TGCGCCAGCAGCTTGGGGACTAGCGGGCCCGAGACCCAGTACTTC. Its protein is CASSLGTSGPETQYF.

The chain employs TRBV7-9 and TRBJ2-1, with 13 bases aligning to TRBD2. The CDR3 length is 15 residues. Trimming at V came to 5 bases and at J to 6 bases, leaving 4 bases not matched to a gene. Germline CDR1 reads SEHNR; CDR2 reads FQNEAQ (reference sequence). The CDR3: CASSPRTSGSNEQFF. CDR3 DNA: TGTGCCAGCAGCCCACGGACTAGCGGGAGCAATGAGCAGTTCTTC. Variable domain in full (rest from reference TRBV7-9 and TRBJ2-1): DTGVSQNPRHKITKRGQNVTFRCDPISEHNRLYWYRQTLGQGPEFLTYFQNEAQLEKSRLLSDRFSAERPKGSFSTLEIQRTEQGDSAMYLCASSPRTSGSNEQFFGPGTRLTVL.

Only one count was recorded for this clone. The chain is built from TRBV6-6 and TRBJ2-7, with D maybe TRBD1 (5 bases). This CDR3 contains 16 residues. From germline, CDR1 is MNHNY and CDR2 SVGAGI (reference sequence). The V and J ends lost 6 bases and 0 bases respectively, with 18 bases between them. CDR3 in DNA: TGTGCCAGCAGCCGAGACAGCACTGATATCTCCTACGAGCAGTACTTC. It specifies CASSRDSTDISYEQYF.